The 2 T cell receptor beta chains below were found in one sample sequenced in a study of CD4+ T cells in melanoma. TCRdb's table, derived via immunoSEQ multiplex PCR, lists solely in-frame clones and lacks some. The sample consists of about 9,800 clones, about 66% of them appearing once. The sequencing sample was made of cells from a culture (not recorded whether cultured in vitro). These receptors were taken from a human donor with melanoma.

For the CDR3, the DNA is TGCGCCAGCGCCGGAGGGACGGGTAATGAAAAACTGTTTTTT. This codes for CASAGGTGNEKLFF. The rearrangement links TRBV5-1 to TRBJ1-4; TRBD1 might be the D (5 bases). The CDR3 length is 14 residues. Germline V gives CDR1 SGHRS, CDR2 YFSETQ. Trimming shortened V by 7 bases and J by 4 bases, and 14 bases separated the two germline ends.

The chain links TRBV9 to TRBJ2-3; TRBD1 is a possible D gene (6 bases). There are 15 residues in the CDR3. Trimming shortened V by 0 bases and J by 6 bases, and 14 bases separated the two germline ends. CDR1 and CDR2 (germline): SGDLS, YYNGEE. The CDR3 nucleotides are TGTGCCAGCAGCGTAGTGGGGGCCGGTAGGGATACGCAGTATTTT. Translating it yields CASSVVGAGRDTQYF.